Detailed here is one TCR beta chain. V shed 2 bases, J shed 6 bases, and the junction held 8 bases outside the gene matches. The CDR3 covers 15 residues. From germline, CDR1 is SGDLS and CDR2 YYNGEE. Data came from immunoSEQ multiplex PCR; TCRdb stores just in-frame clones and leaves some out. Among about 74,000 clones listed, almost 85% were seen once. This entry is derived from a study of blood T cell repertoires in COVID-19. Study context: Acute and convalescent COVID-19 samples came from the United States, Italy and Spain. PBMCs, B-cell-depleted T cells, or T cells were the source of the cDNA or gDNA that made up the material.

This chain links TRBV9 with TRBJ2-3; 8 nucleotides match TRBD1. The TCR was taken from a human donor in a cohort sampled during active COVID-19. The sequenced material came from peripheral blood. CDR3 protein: CASSVPQGAVDTQYF. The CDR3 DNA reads TGTGCCAGCAGCGTTCCCCAGGGGGCGGTTGATACGCAGTATTTT.